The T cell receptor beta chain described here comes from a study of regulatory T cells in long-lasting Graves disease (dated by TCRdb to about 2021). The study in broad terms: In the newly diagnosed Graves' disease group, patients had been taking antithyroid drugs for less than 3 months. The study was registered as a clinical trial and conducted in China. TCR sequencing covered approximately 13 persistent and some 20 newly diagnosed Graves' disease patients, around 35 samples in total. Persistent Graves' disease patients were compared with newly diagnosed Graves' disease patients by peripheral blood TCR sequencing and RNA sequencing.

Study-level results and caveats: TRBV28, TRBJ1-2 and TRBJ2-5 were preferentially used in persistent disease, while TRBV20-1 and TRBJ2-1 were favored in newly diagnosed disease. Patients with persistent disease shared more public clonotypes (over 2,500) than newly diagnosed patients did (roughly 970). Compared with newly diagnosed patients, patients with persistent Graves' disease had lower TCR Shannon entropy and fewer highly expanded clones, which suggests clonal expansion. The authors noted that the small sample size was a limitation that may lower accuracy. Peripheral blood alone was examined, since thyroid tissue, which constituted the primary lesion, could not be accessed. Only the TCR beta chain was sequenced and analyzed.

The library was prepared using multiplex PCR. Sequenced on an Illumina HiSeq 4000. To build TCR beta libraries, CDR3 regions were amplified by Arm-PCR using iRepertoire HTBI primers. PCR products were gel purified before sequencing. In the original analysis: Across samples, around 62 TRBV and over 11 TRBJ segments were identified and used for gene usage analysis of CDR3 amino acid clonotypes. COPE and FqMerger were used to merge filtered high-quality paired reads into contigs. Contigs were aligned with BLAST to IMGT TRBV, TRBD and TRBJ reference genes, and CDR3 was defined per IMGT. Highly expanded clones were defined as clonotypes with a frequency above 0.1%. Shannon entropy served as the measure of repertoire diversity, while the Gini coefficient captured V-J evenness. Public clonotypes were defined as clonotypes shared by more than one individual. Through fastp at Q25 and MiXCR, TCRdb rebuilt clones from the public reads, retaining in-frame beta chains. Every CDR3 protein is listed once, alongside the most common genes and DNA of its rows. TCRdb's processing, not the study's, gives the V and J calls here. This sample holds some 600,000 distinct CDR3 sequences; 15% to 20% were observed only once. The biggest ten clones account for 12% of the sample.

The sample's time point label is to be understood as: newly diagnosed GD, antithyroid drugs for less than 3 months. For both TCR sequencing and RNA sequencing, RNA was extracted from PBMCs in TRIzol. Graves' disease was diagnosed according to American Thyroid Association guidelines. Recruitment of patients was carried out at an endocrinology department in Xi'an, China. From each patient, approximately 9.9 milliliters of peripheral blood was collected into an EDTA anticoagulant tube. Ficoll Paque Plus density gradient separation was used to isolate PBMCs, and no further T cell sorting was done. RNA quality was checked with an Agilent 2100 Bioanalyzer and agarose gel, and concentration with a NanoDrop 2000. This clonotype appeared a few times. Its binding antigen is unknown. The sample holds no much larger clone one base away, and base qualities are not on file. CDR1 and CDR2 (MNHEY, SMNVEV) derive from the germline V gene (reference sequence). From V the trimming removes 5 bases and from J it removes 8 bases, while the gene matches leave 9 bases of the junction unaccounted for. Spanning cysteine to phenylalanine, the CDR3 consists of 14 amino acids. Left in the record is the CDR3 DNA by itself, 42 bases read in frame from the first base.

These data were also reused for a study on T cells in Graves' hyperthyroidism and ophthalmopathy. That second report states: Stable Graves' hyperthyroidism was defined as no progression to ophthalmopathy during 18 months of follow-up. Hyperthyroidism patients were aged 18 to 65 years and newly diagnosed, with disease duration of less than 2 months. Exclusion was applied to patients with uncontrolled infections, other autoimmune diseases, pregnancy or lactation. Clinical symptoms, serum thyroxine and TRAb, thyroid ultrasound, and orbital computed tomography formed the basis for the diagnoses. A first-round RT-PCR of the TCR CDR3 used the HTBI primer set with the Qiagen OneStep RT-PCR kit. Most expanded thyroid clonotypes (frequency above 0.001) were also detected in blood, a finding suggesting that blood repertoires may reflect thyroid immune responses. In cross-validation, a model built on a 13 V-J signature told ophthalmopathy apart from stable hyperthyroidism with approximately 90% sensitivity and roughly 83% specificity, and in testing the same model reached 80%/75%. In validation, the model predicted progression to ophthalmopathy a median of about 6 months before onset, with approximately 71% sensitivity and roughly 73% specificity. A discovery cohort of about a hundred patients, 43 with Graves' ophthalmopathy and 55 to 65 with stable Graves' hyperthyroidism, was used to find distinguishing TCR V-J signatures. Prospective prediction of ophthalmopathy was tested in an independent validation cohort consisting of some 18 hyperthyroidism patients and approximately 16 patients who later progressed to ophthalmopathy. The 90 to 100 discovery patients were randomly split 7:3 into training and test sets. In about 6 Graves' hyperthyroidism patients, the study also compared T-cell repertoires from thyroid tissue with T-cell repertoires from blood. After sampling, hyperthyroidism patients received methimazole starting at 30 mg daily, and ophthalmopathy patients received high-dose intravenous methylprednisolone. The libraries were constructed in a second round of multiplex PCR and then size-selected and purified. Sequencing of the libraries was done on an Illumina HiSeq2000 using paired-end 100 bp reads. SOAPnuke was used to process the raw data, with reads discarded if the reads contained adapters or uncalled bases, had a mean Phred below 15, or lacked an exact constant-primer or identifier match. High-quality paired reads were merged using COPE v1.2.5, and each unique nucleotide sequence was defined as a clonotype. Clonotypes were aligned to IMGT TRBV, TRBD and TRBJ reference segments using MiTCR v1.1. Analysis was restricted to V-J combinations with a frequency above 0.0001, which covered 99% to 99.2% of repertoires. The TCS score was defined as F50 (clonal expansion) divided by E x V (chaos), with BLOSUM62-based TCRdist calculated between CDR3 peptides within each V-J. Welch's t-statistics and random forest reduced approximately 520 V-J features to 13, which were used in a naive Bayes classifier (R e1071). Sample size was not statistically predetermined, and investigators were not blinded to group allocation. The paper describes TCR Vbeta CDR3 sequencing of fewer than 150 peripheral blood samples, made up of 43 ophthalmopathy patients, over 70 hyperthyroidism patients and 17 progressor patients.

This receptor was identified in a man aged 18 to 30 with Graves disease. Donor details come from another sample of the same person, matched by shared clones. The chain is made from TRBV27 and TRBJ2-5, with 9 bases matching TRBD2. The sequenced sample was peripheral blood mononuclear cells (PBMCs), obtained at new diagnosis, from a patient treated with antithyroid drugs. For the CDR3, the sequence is CASSPGLAPPTQYF. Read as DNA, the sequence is TGTGCCAGCAGTCCAGGACTAGCGCCGCCCACCCAGTACTTC.